This TCR beta chain was sequenced during a study of identical twins. This clonotype was detected only a few times. Germline CDR1 reads LGHDT; CDR2 reads YNNKEL (reference sequence). The CDR3 covers 15 residues. Template switching added a universal primer site; cDNA carried unique molecular identifiers. TCRdb itself ran the 5' RACE reads through MiXCR, one entry per CDR3 protein. Of about 190,000 distinct CDR3 sequences listed, 15% are singletons. The sample also formed part of further work on T cells expressing NK-cell markers. From that second work: HCMV specificity of expanded NKG2C+ T cell clones remained unclear.

Specimen: CD8+ T cells sorted from blood. This receptor was identified in a woman younger than 35 in good health. V usage is TRBV3-1 and J usage is TRBJ2-3, with TRBD2 identical over 8 bases. The CDR3 nucleotides read TGTGCGCGCCCCTCCGTGGGCGGGGGGACAGATACGCAGTATTTT. Translating it yields CARPSVGGGTDTQYF.